This is a list of T cell receptor beta chains from one sample in a study of blood T cell repertoires in COVID-19. Some clones are missing from TCRdb's copy, which holds only in-frame ones; the method was immunoSEQ multiplex PCR. This sample has under 300,000 clones; approximately 80% occur once, and the top ten carry about 1.4%. Sequencing was performed on peripheral blood. Receptors were obtained from a woman aged 35 to 49 who had recovered from COVID-19. Both conserved end residues are trimmed from each CDR3. Fields, in order: V gene, J gene, CDR3 protein.

v_gene: TRBV6-5; j_gene: TRBJ2-7; CDR3aa: ASLGYSGEQY
v_gene: TRBV19; j_gene: TRBJ2-3; CDR3aa: ASTGTGDDTQY
v_gene: TRBV20-1; j_gene: TRBJ1-3; CDR3aa: SASPGQTSGNTIY
v_gene: TRBV11-3; j_gene: TRBJ2-1; CDR3aa: ASSLDGQAGSYNEQF
v_gene: TRBV7-8; j_gene: TRBJ1-5; CDR3aa: ASRRTGERIQPQH
v_gene: TRBV3-1/TRBV3-2; j_gene: TRBJ1-2; CDR3aa: ASSLPGVRYGYT
v_gene: TRBV7-2; j_gene: TRBJ1-1; CDR3aa: ASSLAVTTPTEAF
v_gene: TRBV2; j_gene: TRBJ1-2; CDR3aa: ASIDSNNYGYT
v_gene: TRBV11-2; j_gene: TRBJ1-4; CDR3aa: ASSLGQGFEKLF
v_gene: TRBV2; j_gene: TRBJ1-6; CDR3aa: ASSERTQLSPLH
v_gene: TRBV3-1/TRBV3-2; j_gene: TRBJ1-3; CDR3aa: ASSPQTGTTGNTIY
v_gene: TRBV28; j_gene: TRBJ2-7; CDR3aa: ASRPQGTDEQY
v_gene: TRBV6-5; j_gene: TRBJ1-2; CDR3aa: ASGRDGGPYGYT
v_gene: TRBV7-2; j_gene: TRBJ2-3; CDR3aa: ASSFSQADTQY
v_gene: TRBV28; j_gene: TRBJ1-2; CDR3aa: ASSLGHSTGPYGYT
v_gene: TRBV5-4; j_gene: TRBJ2-1; CDR3aa: ASSRNSGGAYNEQF
v_gene: TRBV19; j_gene: TRBJ1-5; CDR3aa: ASRTVSNQPQH
v_gene: TRBV10-3; j_gene: TRBJ2-7; CDR3aa: AISVMAGAYEQY
v_gene: TRBV6-2/TRBV6-3; j_gene: TRBJ1-2; CDR3aa: ASSYSQASGGYT
v_gene: TRBV5-1; j_gene: TRBJ1-4; CDR3aa: ASSLTGSYEKLF
v_gene: TRBV5-1; j_gene: TRBJ1-1; CDR3aa: ASSFRGGYPSEAF
v_gene: TRBV12-3/TRBV12-4; j_gene: TRBJ1-4; CDR3aa: ASTNNEKLF
v_gene: TRBV29-1; j_gene: TRBJ1-1; CDR3aa: SVEYYGVNTEAF
v_gene: TRBV18; j_gene: TRBJ2-3; CDR3aa: ASSPSPGRSTDTQY
v_gene: TRBV9; j_gene: TRBJ2-1; CDR3aa: ASSAGLAGYNEQF
v_gene: TRBV5-5; j_gene: TRBJ2-1; CDR3aa: ASTPGWGTGFLNEQF
v_gene: TRBV9; j_gene: TRBJ2-3; CDR3aa: ASSEENTDTQY
v_gene: TRBV30; j_gene: TRBJ1-4; CDR3aa: AWSVPMAGRGKLF
v_gene: TRBV5-4; j_gene: TRBJ1-1; CDR3aa: ASSWDMNTEAF
v_gene: TRBV9; j_gene: TRBJ2-3; CDR3aa: ASSSGTSSTDTQY
v_gene: TRBV18; j_gene: TRBJ2-2; CDR3aa: ASSPPRDSLNTGELF
v_gene: TRBV20-1; j_gene: TRBJ2-3; CDR3aa: SASESSKDTQY
v_gene: TRBV3-1/TRBV3-2; j_gene: TRBJ2-7; CDR3aa: ASSQVTGMTDYEQY
v_gene: TRBV7-2; j_gene: TRBJ2-6; CDR3aa: ASSLGSRLSGANVLT
v_gene: TRBV2; j_gene: TRBJ1-2; CDR3aa: ASTIRNSIYGYT
v_gene: TRBV6-5; j_gene: TRBJ1-1; CDR3aa: ASTSGQINTEAF
v_gene: TRBV7-9; j_gene: TRBJ2-3; CDR3aa: ASKPGDSRLPDTQY
v_gene: TRBV18; j_gene: TRBJ1-6; CDR3aa: ASSPPNEAGAAPLH
v_gene: TRBV5-1; j_gene: TRBJ2-4; CDR3aa: ASSSQPGGAEVKNIQY
v_gene: TRBV29-1; j_gene: TRBJ2-7; CDR3aa: SGNRGLEQY
v_gene: TRBV28; j_gene: TRBJ1-3; CDR3aa: ASSPKWGGGNTIY
v_gene: TRBV19; j_gene: TRBJ2-7; CDR3aa: ASSVPGQVGEQY
v_gene: TRBV30; j_gene: TRBJ2-7; CDR3aa: AWSPGSYEQY
v_gene: TRBV4-3; j_gene: TRBJ2-2; CDR3aa: ASSQELVTGELF
v_gene: TRBV29-1; j_gene: TRBJ2-3; CDR3aa: SVDGRGGIVDTQY
v_gene: TRBV14; j_gene: TRBJ1-1; CDR3aa: ASSILENTEAF
v_gene: TRBV2; j_gene: TRBJ1-4; CDR3aa: ASSELGGGNEKLF
v_gene: TRBV6-5; j_gene: TRBJ2-1; CDR3aa: ASRVAGDVEQF
v_gene: TRBV10-3; j_gene: TRBJ2-1; CDR3aa: AISESLGGGDHNEQF
v_gene: TRBV28; j_gene: TRBJ1-1; CDR3aa: ASSLDGFTEAF
v_gene: TRBV10-3; j_gene: TRBJ1-5; CDR3aa: AISEWGQGEPQH
v_gene: TRBV6-5; j_gene: TRBJ1-1; CDR3aa: ASSYQGARTEAF
v_gene: TRBV5-5; j_gene: TRBJ2-1; CDR3aa: ASSLESGANYNEQF
v_gene: TRBV2; j_gene: TRBJ1-1; CDR3aa: ASRWDTNTEAF